One sample yielded the 31 T cell receptor beta chains listed below, sequenced in a study of regulatory T cells in long-lasting Graves disease. The TCR beta library used iRepertoire HTBI primers with Arm-PCR amplification of CDR3. TCRdb reanalysed the multiplex PCR reads using MiXCR and keeps one entry per CDR3 protein. This table holds about 450,000 distinct CDR3 sequences, about 20% found once. Described time point: persistent/refractory GD, antithyroid drugs over 5 years with positive TRAb. PBMC-extracted RNA yielded the TCR library. The sequencing here drew on peripheral blood mononuclear cells (PBMCs), taken when the disease was refractory, from a patient treated with antithyroid drugs. The receptors derive from a female donor with Graves disease.

This clonotype was seen many times. This chain connects TRBV12-3 or TRBV12-4 to TRBJ1-2, with D perhaps TRBD1 (6 bases). With 7 bases removed from V and 7 bases from J, the gap between germline ends came to 19 bases. The CDR3 has 14 amino acids. CDR3 region: CASKTDSSTGGYTF. DNA of the CDR3: TGTGCCAGCAAGACGGACAGTTCAACGGGTGGCTACACCTTC.

V gene TRBV20-1 combines with J gene TRBJ1-4; D is unclear. Looked up from germline, CDR1 is DFQATT and CDR2 is SNEGSKA (reference sequence). This CDR3 has 15 residues. Trimming removed 6 bases at V and 0 bases at J, with 14 bases between. In DNA form, the CDR3 reads TGCAGTGCCACAAAAGACTCCGCAACTAATGAAAAACTGTTTTTT. Its protein is CSATKDSATNEKLFF.

There are a few counts of this clonotype. The rearrangement joins TRBV12-3 or TRBV12-4 to TRBJ2-7; TRBD2 agrees at 8 bases. The CDR3 sequence is 14 residues long. J gave up 3 bases and V 6 bases, and 7 bases lay outside the gene matches. This chain's CDR3 is CASSLSGSFYEQYF. CDR3 nucleotide sequence: TGTGCCAGCAGCCTGAGCGGGAGTTTCTACGAGCAGTACTTC.

Ten or more counts support this clonotype. This sequence joins TRBV28 and TRBJ1-4, with a weak D call TRBD1 (6 bases). The germline V gene has CDR1 MDHEN and CDR2 SYDVKM. The CDR3 is 21 residues long. The ends were cut back, 8 bases at V and 0 bases at J, with 31 bases in the middle. The CDR3, as DNA: TGTGCCAGCCCTAGAGATTTGAGGGACAATCGAGATCCGACAACTAATGAAAAACTGTTTTTT. Translated: CASPRDLRDNRDPTTNEKLFF.

This clonotype was found a few times. This chain links TRBV6-1 with TRBJ1-1; D not certain. Trimming took 6 bases from V and 0 from J, leaving 11 bases between them. CDR1 is MNHNS and CDR2 is SASEGT in the germline V gene. This CDR3 is 14 amino acids long. In DNA, the CDR3 is TGTGCCAGCAGAAAGGCGGGGATGAACACTGAAGCTTTCTTT. Translating it yields CASRKAGMNTEAFF.

On this clonotype: The junction departs from germline at one end; a sequencing error may be responsible. V and J are TRBV3-1 and TRBJ2-7; the D gene is possibly TRBD2 (5 bases). The CDR3 totals 16 residues. Looked up from germline, CDR1 is LGHDT and CDR2 is YNNKEL (reference sequence). The CDR3 protein is CAGSRLFGLSNYEQYF. In nucleotides, the CDR3 is TGTGCCGGCAGCCGATTATTCGGACTTTCGAACTACGAGCAGTACTTC.

This clonotype was found many times. The chain is built from TRBV7-4 and TRBJ2-5; D assignment may be TRBD1 or TRBD2 (5 bases each). The germline V gene encodes CDR1 SGHVT and CDR2 SQSDAQ. The CDR3 contains 18 residues. Trimming pared 0 bases from V and 4 bases from J, leaving 21 bases between. The chain's CDR3 is CASSLAVRVGRSGETQYF. The CDR3 DNA is TGTGCCAGCAGCTTAGCTGTGAGGGTGGGGCGGAGTGGAGAGACCCAGTACTTC.

This chain uses TRBV7-9 with TRBJ1-2; no definite D call. Per germline, CDR1 SEHNR and CDR2 FQNEAQ (reference sequence). The CDR3 covers 14 residues. V shed 5 bases and J shed 4 bases, with 14 bases lying between them. CDR3 sequence reads: CASSVDGRGYGYTF. CDR3 nucleotide sequence: TGTGCCAGCAGCGTGGACGGCCGGGGCTATGGCTACACCTTC. The variable domain in full, with the rest retrieved from reference TRBV7-9 and TRBJ1-2, is DTGVSQNPRHKITKRGQNVTFRCDPISEHNRLYWYRQTLGQGPEFLTYFQNEAQLEKSRLLSDRFSAERPKGSFSTLEIQRTEQGDSAMYLCASSVDGRGYGYTFGSGTRLTVV.

This clonotype was seen at least ten times. The V and J genes are TRBV28 and TRBJ2-6; no definite D call. In germline, CDR1 is MDHEN, CDR2 SYDVKM. V was trimmed by 5 bases and J by 2 bases, leaving 7 bases between them. The CDR3 sequence is 14 residues long. The CDR3 is CASSPATGANVLTF. The CDR3 DNA sequence: TGTGCCAGCAGTCCTGCCACTGGGGCCAACGTCCTGACTTTC.

The chain uses TRBV6-2 or TRBV6-3 and TRBJ1-5, with unresolved D. V lost 10 bases, J lost 1 base, and 20 bases lay in between. The germline V gene has CDR1 MNHEY and CDR2 SVGEGT. The CDR3 sequence is 16 residues long. The CDR3: CATQEAAGTSNQPQHF. The DNA of the CDR3 is TGTGCCACCCAGGAGGCCGCCGGTACGAGCAATCAGCCCCAGCATTTT.

As to this clonotype: A much larger clone is a single base away; this may be a read error. The rearrangement joins TRBV7-9 to TRBJ1-2, with 9 bases matching TRBD1. The CDR3 sequence is 12 residues long. V gave up 6 bases and J gave up 8 bases; unmatched junction bases: 4. Looked up from germline, CDR1 is SEHNR and CDR2 is FQNEAQ (reference sequence). In DNA form, the CDR3 reads TGTGCCAGCAGGGGACAGGGCTGGGGCTACACCTTC. It codes for CASRGQGWGYTF.

This clonotype was seen repeatedly, ten times or more. The V call is TRBV11-2, the J call TRBJ1-2, with D unclear. CDR1 and CDR2 (germline): SGHAT, FQNNGV. V was trimmed by 3 bases and J by 0 bases, leaving 14 bases between them. The CDR3 loop spans 16 amino acids. CDR3 loop: CASSFTLRETNYGYTF. The CDR3 nucleotides are TGTGCCAGCAGCTTTACTTTACGGGAGACTAACTATGGCTACACCTTC. The full variable domain, completed using reference TRBV11-2 and TRBJ1-2, is EAGVAQSPRYKIIEKRQSVAFWCNPISGHATLYWYQQILGQGPKLLIQFQNNGVVDDSQLPKDRFSAERLKGVDSTLKIQPAKLEDSAVYLCASSFTLRETNYGYTFGSGTRLTVV.

Only a few counts were recorded for this clonotype. The genes are TRBV20-1 and TRBJ2-1, with 8 bases that match TRBD2. V was pared by 2 bases and J by 7 bases, with 13 bases of the junction left unmatched. This CDR3 comprises 16 residues. Germline CDR1 is DFQATT and CDR2 is SNEGSKA (reference sequence). CDR3 DNA sequence: TGCAGTGCTAGAACAGCGGGAGTAATGGGTACAAATGAGCAGTTCTTC. Its protein is CSARTAGVMGTNEQFF.

This chain joins TRBV7-8 and TRBJ1-2, with 9 bases identical to TRBD1. V was clipped by 2 bases and J by 4 bases; unmatched bases: 5. CDR1 and CDR2 (germline): SGHVS, FQNEAQ. This CDR3 is 15 amino acids long. The CDR3 loop is CASSLQTGGIYGYTF. Here the CDR3 DNA reads TGTGCCAGCAGCTTACAGACAGGGGGGATCTATGGCTACACCTTC.

The V gene is TRBV29-1, the J gene TRBJ2-3; 8 bases align to TRBD1. Germline assignment: CDR1 SQVTM and CDR2 ANQGSEA. This CDR3 spans 14 amino acids. The V gene end was trimmed by 7 bases and the J gene end by 4 bases; junction bases not matched to a gene: 10. Here the CDR3 reads CSGEGQGLPDTQYF. CDR3 DNA sequence: TGCAGCGGGGAAGGACAGGGACTTCCAGATACGCAGTATTTT.

This sequence joins TRBV7-9 and TRBJ1-2; D unresolved. The V gene's germline CDR1 is SEHNR and CDR2 FQNEAQ (reference sequence). V lost 3 bases, J lost 8 bases, and 10 bases lay in between. The CDR3 is 12 amino acids. As DNA, the CDR3 is TGTGCCAGCAGCTTCAAAGGTTGGGGCTACACCTTC. Translating it yields CASSFKGWGYTF.

A few counts support this clonotype. The chain couples TRBV6-1 to TRBJ2-1; D gene uncertain. The CDR3 spans 14 residues. CDR1 and CDR2 (germline): MNHNS, SASEGT. V lost 2 bases to trimming and J lost 2 bases, with 7 bases between them. The CDR3: CASSEWQAYNEQFF. Written as DNA, the CDR3 is TGTGCCAGCAGTGAATGGCAAGCCTACAATGAGCAGTTCTTC.

V and J are TRBV18 and TRBJ2-6; 7 nucleotides match TRBD1. V lost 4 bases, J lost 0 bases, and 9 bases stayed unmatched. The germline V gene encodes CDR1 KGHSH and CDR2 LQKENI. This CDR3 is 18 amino acids long. This chain's CDR3 is CASSHPKTGTSGANVLTF. The CDR3 region has the DNA TGTGCCAGCTCACACCCTAAGACAGGGACCTCTGGGGCCAACGTCCTGACTTTC.

Points on this clonotype: A read error may be the cause here, since a much bigger clone is one base away. Here the CDR3 DNA reads TGTGCCAGCACTCGGGGCAGGGTAACCGGGGAGCTGTTTTTT. This codes for CASTRGRVTGELFF. J is TRBJ2-2 and V is TRBV7-2; D possibly uses TRBD1 or TRBD2 (5 bases each). Germline V gene data show CDR1 as SGHTA and CDR2 as FQGNSA. This CDR3 has 14 amino acids. Trimming cost V 7 bases and J 5 bases, with 14 bases left between them.

This sequence joins TRBV5-1 and TRBJ2-2; tentative D call: TRBD1 (6 bases). The germline V and J ends were trimmed by 3 bases and 3 bases, with 15 bases remaining between them. This CDR3 has 16 residues. Germline V gene data show CDR1 as SGHRS and CDR2 as YFSETQ. This CDR3 reads CASSYQGQTHTGELFF. DNA for the CDR3: TGCGCCAGCAGCTACCAAGGACAGACTCACACCGGGGAGCTGTTTTTT.

This clonotype showed up just a few times. The genes are TRBV28 and TRBJ2-7; D possibly uses TRBD1 or TRBD2 (5 bases each). From germline, CDR1 is MDHEN and CDR2 SYDVKM. The CDR3 is made up of 13 amino acids. V shed 1 base and J shed 6 bases, with 10 bases lying between them. CDR3 sequence: CASSLLVGVEQYF. In nucleotides, the CDR3 is TGTGCCAGCAGTTTATTAGTGGGGGTCGAGCAGTACTTC.

This clonotype has a count of ten or more. CDR3: CASSLQHSGELFF. CDR3 DNA sequence: TGTGCCAGCAGCTTACAACATTCCGGGGAGCTGTTTTTT. The rearrangement joins TRBV7-2 to TRBJ2-2; D is uncertain. The V gene lost 2 bases and the J gene lost 6 bases, with 7 bases spanning the gap. The CDR3 consists of 13 residues. The germline gives CDR1 SGHTA, CDR2 FQGNSA.

The chain carries TRBV6-1 and TRBJ1-5; the D is unclear. Germline V gene sequence: CDR1 MNHNS, CDR2 SASEGT. V gave up 4 bases and J gave up 3 bases, with 7 bases separating them. There are 13 residues in the CDR3. This CDR3 is CASSARDNQPQHF. CDR3 nucleotide sequence: TGTGCCAGCAGTGCTAGGGACAATCAGCCCCAGCATTTT.

The chain carries TRBV14 and TRBJ1-1; the match to TRBD1 covers 8 bases. The CDR3 has 14 residues. V shed 5 bases and J 5 bases; nucleotides not matched to a gene: 7. Germline CDR1 is SGHDN and CDR2 is FVKESK. The CDR3 here is CASSTRTGKTEAFF. The CDR3 DNA reads TGTGCCAGCAGCACCCGGACAGGGAAGACTGAAGCTTTCTTT.

This clonotype has just a few counts. This chain links TRBV7-3 with TRBJ2-6, with D unclear. The V and J ends lost 2 bases and 1 base respectively, with 3 bases between them. Germline V CDR1 and CDR2: SGHTA, FQGTGA. The CDR3 is made up of 14 amino acids. The CDR3 is CASSLASGANVLTF. The CDR3 region has the DNA TGTGCCAGCAGCTTAGCGTCTGGGGCCAACGTCCTGACTTTC.

The rearrangement uses TRBV15 and TRBJ2-1; D gene ambiguous. The CDR3 spans 12 residues. Trimming pared 0 bases from V and 10 bases from J, leaving 7 bases between. Germline-derived CDR1 and CDR2 are LNHNV and YYDKDF (reference sequence). Written as DNA, the CDR3 is TGTGCCACCAGCAGAGATCAAGCGGAGCAGTTCTTC. Its translation is CATSRDQAEQFF.

The V gene is TRBV5-1, the J gene TRBJ2-7; 7 bases line up with TRBD1. Germline-derived CDR1 and CDR2 are SGHRS and YFSETQ. The CDR3 runs 18 residues. The V gene end was trimmed by 5 bases and the J gene end by 0 bases; junction bases not matched to a gene: 17. The CDR3 reads CASSHRGVGQAFSYEQYF. CDR3 bases: TGCGCCAGCAGTCATCGAGGGGTCGGACAGGCCTTCTCCTACGAGCAGTACTTC.

This clonotype was counted ten times or more. The V call is TRBV27, the J call TRBJ1-2, with D possibly matching TRBD1 (5 bases). The germline V gene encodes CDR1 MNHEY and CDR2 SMNVEV (reference sequence). This CDR3 is 13 amino acids long. The germline V and J ends were trimmed by 2 bases and 4 bases, with 8 bases remaining between them. This CDR3 reads CASSLTQGYGYTF. The DNA of the CDR3 is TGTGCCAGCAGTTTAACGCAGGGCTATGGCTACACCTTC.

In this sample, this clonotype turned up a few times. The V and J genes are TRBV10-3 and TRBJ2-2; D possibly uses TRBD1 or TRBD2 (5 bases each). Trimming removed 6 bases from V and 2 bases from J, with 16 bases in between. Germline lookup yields CDR1 ENHRY and CDR2 SYGVKD. CDR3 size: 16 residues. The CDR3 DNA sequence: TGTGCCATCAGAGATTCCGGGACCCTTAACACCGGGGAGCTGTTTTTT. It is translated as CAIRDSGTLNTGELFF.

The chain has TRBV30 and TRBJ2-7; 10 nucleotides line up with TRBD1. The J segment lost 4 bases and the V segment lost 3 bases, leaving 3 bases of the junction unmatched. From germline, CDR1 is GTSNPN and CDR2 SVGIG (reference sequence). This CDR3 comprises 13 residues. CDR3 DNA: TGTGCCTGGAGGGGACAGGGGTTTTACGAGCAGTACTTC. Translating it yields CAWRGQGFYEQYF. Complete variable domain (other parts from reference TRBV30 and TRBJ2-7): SQTIHQWPATLVQPVGSPLSLECTVEGTSNPNLYWYRQAAGRGLQLLFYSVGIGQISSEVPQNLSASRPQDRQFILSSKKLLLSDSGFYLCAWRGQGFYEQYFGPGTRLTVT.

This sequence joins TRBV19 and TRBJ1-5; D possibly corresponds to TRBD1 (6 bases). Between the trimmed V and J ends, which lost 0 bases and 2 bases, there was a span of 8 bases. From germline, CDR1 is LNHDA and CDR2 SQIVND (reference sequence). The CDR3 has 15 amino acids. The CDR3 DNA is TGTGCCAGTAGTATAGATAGGGGGGGCAATCAGCCCCAGCATTTT. It translates to CASSIDRGGNQPQHF.